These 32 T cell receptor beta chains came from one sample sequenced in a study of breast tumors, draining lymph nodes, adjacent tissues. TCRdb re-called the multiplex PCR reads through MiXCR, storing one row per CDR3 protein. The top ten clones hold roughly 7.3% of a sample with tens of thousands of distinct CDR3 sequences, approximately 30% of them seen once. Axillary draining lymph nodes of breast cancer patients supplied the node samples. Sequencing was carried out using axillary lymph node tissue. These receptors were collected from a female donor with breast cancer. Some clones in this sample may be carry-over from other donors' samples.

Written as DNA, the CDR3 is TGTGCCAGCAGCTTAGCGGACAGGGGCAAAGGTGAAAAACTGTTTTTT. Protein: CASSLADRGKGEKLFF. The rearrangement links TRBV7-8 to TRBJ1-4, with TRBD1 matching over 9 bases. CDR3 length: 16 residues. Germline V gene data show CDR1 as SGHVS and CDR2 as FQNEAQ. With 0 bases clipped from V and 7 bases from J, the junction kept 6 bases outside the gene matches.

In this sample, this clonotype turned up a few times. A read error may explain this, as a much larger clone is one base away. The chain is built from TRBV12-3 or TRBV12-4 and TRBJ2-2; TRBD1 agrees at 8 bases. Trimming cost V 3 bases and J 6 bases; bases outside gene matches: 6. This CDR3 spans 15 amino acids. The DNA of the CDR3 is TGTGCCAGCAGTTTCTGGGAGACAGGGGCCGGGGAGCTGTTTTTT. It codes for CASSFWETGAGELFF.

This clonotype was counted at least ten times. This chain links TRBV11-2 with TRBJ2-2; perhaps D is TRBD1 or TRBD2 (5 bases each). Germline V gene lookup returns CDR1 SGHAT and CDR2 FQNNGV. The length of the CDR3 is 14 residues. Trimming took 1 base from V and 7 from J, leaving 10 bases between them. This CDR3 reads CASSLVRGGGELFF. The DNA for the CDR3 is TGTGCCAGCAGCTTAGTCCGGGGCGGCGGGGAGCTGTTTTTT.

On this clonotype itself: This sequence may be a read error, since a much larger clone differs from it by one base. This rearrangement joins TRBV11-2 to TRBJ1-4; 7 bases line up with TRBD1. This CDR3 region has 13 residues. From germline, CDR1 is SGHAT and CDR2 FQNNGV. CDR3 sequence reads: CASSLDRNEELFF. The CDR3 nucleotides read TGTGCCAGCAGCCTGGACAGGAATGAAGAACTGTTTTTT.

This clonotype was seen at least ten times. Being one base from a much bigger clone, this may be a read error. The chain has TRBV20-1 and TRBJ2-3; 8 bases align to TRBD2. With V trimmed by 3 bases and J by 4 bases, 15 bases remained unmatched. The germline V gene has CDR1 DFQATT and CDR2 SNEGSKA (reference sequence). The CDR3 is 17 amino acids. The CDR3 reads CSASPPLGRAGADTQYF. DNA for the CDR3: TGCAGTGCTAGCCCACCCCTGGGGAGAGCGGGGGCAGATACGCAGTATTTT.

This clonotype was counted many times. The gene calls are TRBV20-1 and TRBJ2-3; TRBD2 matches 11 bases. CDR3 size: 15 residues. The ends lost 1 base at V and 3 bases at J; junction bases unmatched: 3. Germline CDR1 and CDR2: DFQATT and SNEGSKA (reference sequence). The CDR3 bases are TGCAGTGCTAGAGCTAGCGGGAGGTTGACAGATACGCAGTATTTT. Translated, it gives CSARASGRLTDTQYF.

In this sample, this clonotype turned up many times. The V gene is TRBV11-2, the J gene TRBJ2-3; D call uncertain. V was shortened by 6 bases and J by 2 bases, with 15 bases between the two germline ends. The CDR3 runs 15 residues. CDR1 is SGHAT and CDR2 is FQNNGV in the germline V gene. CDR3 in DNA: TGTGCCAGCAGTTTCTCACAGCTTGTCACAGATACGCAGTATTTT. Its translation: CASSFSQLVTDTQYF. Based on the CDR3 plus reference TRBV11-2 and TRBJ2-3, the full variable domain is EAGVAQSPRYKIIEKRQSVAFWCNPISGHATLYWYQQILGQGPKLLIQFQNNGVVDDSQLPKDRFSAERLKGVDSTLKIQPAKLEDSAVYLCASSFSQLVTDTQYFGPGTRLTVL.

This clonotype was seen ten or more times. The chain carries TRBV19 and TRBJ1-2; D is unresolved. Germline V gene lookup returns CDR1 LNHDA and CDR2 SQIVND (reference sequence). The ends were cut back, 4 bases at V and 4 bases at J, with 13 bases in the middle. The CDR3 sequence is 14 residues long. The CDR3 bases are TGTGCCAGTAGTACCAGTGCGGGGTCCTATGGCTACACCTTC. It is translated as CASSTSAGSYGYTF.

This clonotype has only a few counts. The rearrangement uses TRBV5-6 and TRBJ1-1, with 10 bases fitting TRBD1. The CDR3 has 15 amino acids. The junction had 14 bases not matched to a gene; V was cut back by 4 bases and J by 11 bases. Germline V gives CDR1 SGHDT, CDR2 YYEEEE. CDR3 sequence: CASSPGTGVWSAAFF. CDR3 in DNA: TGTGCCAGCAGCCCTGGGACAGGGGTCTGGTCGGCGGCTTTCTTT.

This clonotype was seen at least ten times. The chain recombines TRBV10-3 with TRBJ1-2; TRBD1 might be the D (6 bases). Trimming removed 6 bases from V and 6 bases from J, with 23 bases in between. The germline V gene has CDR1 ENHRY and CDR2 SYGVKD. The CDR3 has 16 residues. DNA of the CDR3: TGTGCCATCAGCGATAGACGAAAACAGGGTGAGAATGGCTACACCTTC. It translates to CAISDRRKQGENGYTF.

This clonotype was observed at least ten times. The CDR3 spells CATSLAGADTQYF. For the CDR3, the DNA is TGTGCCACCTCACTAGCGGGAGCAGATACGCAGTATTTT. V and J are TRBV6-1 and TRBJ2-3, with TRBD2 matching over 11 bases. CDR3 length: 13 residues. The ends lost 10 bases at V and 4 bases at J; junction bases unmatched: 4. Per germline, CDR1 MNHNS and CDR2 SASEGT.

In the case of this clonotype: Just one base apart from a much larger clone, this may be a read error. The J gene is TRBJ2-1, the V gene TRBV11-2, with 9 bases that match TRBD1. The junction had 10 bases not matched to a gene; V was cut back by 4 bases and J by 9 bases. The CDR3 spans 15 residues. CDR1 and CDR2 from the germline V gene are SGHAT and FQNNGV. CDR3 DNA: TGTGCCAGCAGCTCGAGGACAGGGGTTGAGACTGAGCAGTTCTTC. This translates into CASSSRTGVETEQFF.

Here the CDR3 reads CASSSSLGNTGELFF. CDR3 nucleotides: TGTGCCAGCAGCTCCTCGCTCGGAAACACCGGGGAGCTGTTTTTT. The chain carries TRBV5-8 and TRBJ2-2; D gene uncertain. Germline V gene data show CDR1 as SGHTS and CDR2 as YDEGEE. The CDR3 is 15 amino acids. Deletions cut 3 bases from V and 2 bases from J, with 11 bases between.

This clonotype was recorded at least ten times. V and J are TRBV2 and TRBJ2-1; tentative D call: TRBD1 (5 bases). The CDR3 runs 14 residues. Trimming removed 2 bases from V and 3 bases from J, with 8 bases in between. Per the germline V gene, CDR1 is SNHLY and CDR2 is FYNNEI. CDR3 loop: CASSELGDYNEQFF. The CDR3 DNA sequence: TGTGCCAGCAGTGAACTAGGGGACTACAATGAGCAGTTCTTC.

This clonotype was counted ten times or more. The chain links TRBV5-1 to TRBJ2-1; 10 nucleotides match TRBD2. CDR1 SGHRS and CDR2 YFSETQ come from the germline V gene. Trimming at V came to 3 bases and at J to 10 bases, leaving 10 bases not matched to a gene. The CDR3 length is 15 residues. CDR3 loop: CASSSSSGSVKEQFF. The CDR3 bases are TGCGCCAGCAGCTCCTCTAGCGGGAGCGTAAAGGAGCAGTTCTTC.

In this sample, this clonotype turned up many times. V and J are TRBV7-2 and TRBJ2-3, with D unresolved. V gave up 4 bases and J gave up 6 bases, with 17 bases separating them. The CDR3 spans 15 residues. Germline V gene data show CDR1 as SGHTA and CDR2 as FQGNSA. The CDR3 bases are TGTGCCAGCAGCTCTTCCCGTGCGCAGTCCGATACGCAGTATTTT. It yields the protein CASSSSRAQSDTQYF.

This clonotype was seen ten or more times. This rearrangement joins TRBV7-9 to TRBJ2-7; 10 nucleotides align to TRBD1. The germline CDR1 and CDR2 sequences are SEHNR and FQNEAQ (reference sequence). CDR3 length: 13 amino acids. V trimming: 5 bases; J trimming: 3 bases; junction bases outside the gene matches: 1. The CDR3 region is CASSRTGGYEQYF. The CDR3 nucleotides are TGTGCCAGCAGCCGGACAGGGGGCTACGAGCAGTACTTC.

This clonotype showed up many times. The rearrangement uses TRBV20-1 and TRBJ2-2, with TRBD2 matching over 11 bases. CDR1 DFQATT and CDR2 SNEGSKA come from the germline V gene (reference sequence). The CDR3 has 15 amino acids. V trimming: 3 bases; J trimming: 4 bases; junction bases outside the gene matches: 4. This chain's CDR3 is CSARWGLAATGELFF. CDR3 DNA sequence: TGCAGTGCTAGGTGGGGACTAGCGGCCACCGGGGAGCTGTTTTTT.

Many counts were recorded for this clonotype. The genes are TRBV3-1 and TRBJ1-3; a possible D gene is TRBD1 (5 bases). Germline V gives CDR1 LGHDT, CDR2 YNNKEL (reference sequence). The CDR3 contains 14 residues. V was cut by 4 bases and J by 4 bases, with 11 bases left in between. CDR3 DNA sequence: TGTGCCAGCAGCCCCCAGGGATCCGGAAACACCATATATTTT. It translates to CASSPQGSGNTIYF.

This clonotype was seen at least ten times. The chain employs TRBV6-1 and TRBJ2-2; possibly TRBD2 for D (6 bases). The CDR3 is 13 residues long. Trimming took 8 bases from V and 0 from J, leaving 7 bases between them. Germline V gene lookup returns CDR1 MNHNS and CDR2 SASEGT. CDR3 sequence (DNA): TGTGCCAGCTCGGGGGCGAACACCGGGGAGCTGTTTTTT. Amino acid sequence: CASSGANTGELFF.

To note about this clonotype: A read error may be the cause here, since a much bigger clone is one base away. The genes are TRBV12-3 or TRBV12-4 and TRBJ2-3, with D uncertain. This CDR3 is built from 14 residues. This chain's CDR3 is CASSLMRSTDAQYF. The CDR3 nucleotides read TGTGCCAGCAGTTTAATGCGGAGCACAGATGCGCAGTATTTT.

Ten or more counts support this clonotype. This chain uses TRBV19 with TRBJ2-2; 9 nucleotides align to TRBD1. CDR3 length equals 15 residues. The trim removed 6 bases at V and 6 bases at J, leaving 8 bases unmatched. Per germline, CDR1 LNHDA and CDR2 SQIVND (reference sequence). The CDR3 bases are TGTGCCAGTAGCCCCGGACAGGGGAAGGCCGGGGAGCTGTTTTTT. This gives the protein CASSPGQGKAGELFF.

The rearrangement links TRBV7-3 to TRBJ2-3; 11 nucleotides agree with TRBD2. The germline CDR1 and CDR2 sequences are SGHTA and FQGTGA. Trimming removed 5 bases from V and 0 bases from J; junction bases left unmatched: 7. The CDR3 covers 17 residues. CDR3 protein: CASSLYGTSGSTDTQYF. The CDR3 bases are TGTGCCAGCAGCCTCTATGGGACTAGCGGAAGCACAGATACGCAGTATTTT.

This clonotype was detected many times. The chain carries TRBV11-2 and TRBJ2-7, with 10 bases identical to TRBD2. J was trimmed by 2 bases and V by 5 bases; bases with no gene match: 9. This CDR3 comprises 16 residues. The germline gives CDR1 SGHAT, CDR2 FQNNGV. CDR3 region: CASSLRRAGGAYEQYF. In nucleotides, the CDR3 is TGTGCCAGCAGCCTCCGGCGAGCGGGAGGGGCCTACGAGCAGTACTTC.

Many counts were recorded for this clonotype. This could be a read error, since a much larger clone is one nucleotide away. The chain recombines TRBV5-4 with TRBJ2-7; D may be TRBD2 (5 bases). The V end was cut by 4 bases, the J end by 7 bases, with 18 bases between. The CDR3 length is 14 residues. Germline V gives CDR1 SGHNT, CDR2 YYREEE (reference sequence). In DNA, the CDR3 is TGTGCCAGCAGCCCCCAGGAGGCGGCGCGGGAGCAGTACTTC. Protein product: CASSPQEAAREQYF. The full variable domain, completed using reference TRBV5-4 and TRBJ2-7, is ETGVTQSPTHLIKTRGQQVTLRCSSQSGHNTVSWYQQALGQGPQFIFQYYREEENGRGNFPPRFSGLQFPNYSSELNVNALELDDSALYLCASSPQEAAREQYFGPGTRLTVT.

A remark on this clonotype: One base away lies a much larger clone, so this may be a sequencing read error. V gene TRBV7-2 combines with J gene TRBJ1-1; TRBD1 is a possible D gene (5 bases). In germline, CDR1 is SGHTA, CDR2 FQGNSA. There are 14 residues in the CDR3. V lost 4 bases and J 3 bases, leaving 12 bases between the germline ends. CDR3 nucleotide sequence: TGTGCCAGCAGCTCTCCCAGGGAAGACACTGAAGCTTTCTTT. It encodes CASSSPREDTEAFF.

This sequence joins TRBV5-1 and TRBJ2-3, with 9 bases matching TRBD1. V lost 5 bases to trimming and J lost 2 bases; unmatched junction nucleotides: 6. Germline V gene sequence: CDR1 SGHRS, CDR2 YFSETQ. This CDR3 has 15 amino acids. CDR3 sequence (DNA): TGCGCCAGCAGTGAAGGACAGGGGTACACAGATACGCAGTATTTT. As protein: CASSEGQGYTDTQYF.

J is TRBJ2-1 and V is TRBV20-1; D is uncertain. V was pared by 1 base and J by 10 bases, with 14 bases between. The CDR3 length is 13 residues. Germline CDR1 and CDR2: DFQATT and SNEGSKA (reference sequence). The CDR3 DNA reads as TGCAGTGCTAGAGTGCCGAAGTCATGGGAGCAGTTCTTC. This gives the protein CSARVPKSWEQFF.

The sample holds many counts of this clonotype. Here the CDR3 reads CATSAPGGLLGNEQFF. DNA of the CDR3: TGTGCCACCAGTGCCCCCGGGGGTCTACTGGGCAATGAGCAGTTCTTC. This rearrangement joins TRBV24-1 to TRBJ2-1; the D gene is possibly TRBD2 (6 bases). This CDR3 contains 16 residues. From germline, CDR1 is KGHDR and CDR2 SFDVKD. Trimming took off 5 bases at V and 6 bases at J, with 19 bases between the two ends.

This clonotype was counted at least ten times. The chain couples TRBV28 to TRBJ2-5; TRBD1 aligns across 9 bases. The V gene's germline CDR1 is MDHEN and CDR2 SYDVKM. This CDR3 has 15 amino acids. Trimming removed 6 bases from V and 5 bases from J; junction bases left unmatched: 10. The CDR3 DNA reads TGTGCCAGCAGACCTACAGGGGGCGCCCGGGAGACCCAGTACTTC. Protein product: CASRPTGGARETQYF.

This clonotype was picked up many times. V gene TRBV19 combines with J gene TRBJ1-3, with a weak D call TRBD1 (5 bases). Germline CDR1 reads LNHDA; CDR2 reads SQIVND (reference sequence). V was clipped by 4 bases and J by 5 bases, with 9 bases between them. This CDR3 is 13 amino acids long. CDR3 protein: CASSTGKRNTIYF. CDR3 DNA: TGTGCCAGTAGTACAGGGAAACGAAACACCATATATTTT.

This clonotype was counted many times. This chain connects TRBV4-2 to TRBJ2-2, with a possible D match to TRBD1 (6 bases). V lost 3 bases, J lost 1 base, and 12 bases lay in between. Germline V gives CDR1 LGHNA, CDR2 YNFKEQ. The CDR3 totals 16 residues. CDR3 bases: TGTGCCAGCAGCCACATCATGGGACAGAACACCGGGGAGCTGTTTTTT. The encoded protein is CASSHIMGQNTGELFF.